This T cell receptor (beta chain) derives from a study of shared clonotypes between healthy human individuals. Only Caucasian adults living in Nashville, Tennessee served as donors. A single count supports this clone. The antigen is unknown. General study results and limits: The study drew on few donors, limiting represented genetic and exposure-history diversity. The study generally estimated greater richness for naive than memory subsets. Of the naive CD4 clonotypes, roughly 5% were shared across a handful of donors.

Here immunoSEQ multiplex PCR was the method, and the copy in TCRdb shows in-frame clones only, minus some. The sample yields around 2.1 million clones, roughly 95% seen once. The germline V and J ends were trimmed by 1 base and 2 bases, with 8 bases remaining between them. This CDR3 comprises 14 residues. Germline V gene lookup returns CDR1 SGHKS and CDR2 YYEKEE (reference sequence). The specimen was naive CD4+ T cells sorted from blood. Subset reported: CD45RA+ positively selected. This chain uses TRBV5-5 with TRBJ2-3, with D perhaps TRBD1 (5 bases). The TCR sequence derives from a man aged 18 to 30 in good health. CDR3 DNA: TGTGCCAGCAGCTTGTTCAGGGCCACAGATACGCAGTATTTT. Its translation: CASSLFRATDTQYF.